Listed here are 27 T cell receptor beta chains from one sample, sequenced in a study of T-cell reconstitution after alpha-beta-depleted transplantation in children (TCRdb year 2016). This specimen's treatment or condition label, interpreted: allogeneic hematopoietic cell transplantation with graft depleted of TCRalphabeta T cells and CD19 B cells. Libraries were made using PCR. The sequencer was an Illumina HiSeq 2500. To normalize quantification of the TCRbeta repertoire, the TCR libraries were built with molecular barcoding that relied on unique molecular identifiers. TCRdb reprocessing: public reads trimmed at Q25 with fastp, clones called with MiXCR, in-frame beta chains kept. Here each entry gathers all rows of one CDR3 protein and keeps the most common genes and DNA. The sample table records roughly 670,000 distinct CDR3 sequences; about 12% of these occur just once. The ten top clones hold around 0.76% of the sample.

Sequences were derived from PBMCs, sampled before TCRalphabeta/CD19-depleted stem cell transplant. The receptors were gathered from a girl aged 2-15 years with congenital amegakaryocytic thrombocytopenia, due to receive a stem cell transplant.

This clonotype was seen more than once but under ten times. The V call is TRBV29-1, the J call TRBJ1-4, with unresolved D. This CDR3 has 12 amino acids. Trimming shortened V by 7 bases and J by 8 bases, and 14 bases separated the two germline ends. From germline, CDR1 is SQVTM and CDR2 ANQGSEA. The CDR3 protein is CSANSGGEKLFF. The DNA of the CDR3 is TGCAGCGCCAACTCGGGCGGGGAAAAACTGTTTTTT.

V and J are TRBV18 and TRBJ2-7, with TRBD2 matching over 7 bases. Per the germline V gene, CDR1 is KGHSH and CDR2 is LQKENI. This CDR3 is built from 14 residues. J lost 4 bases, V lost 3 bases, and 6 bases had no gene match. CDR3: CASSPLGGGYEQYF. The CDR3 bases are TGTGCCAGCTCACCCCTAGGCGGGGGTTACGAGCAGTACTTC.

Ten or more counts support this clonotype. The chain joins TRBV4-2 to TRBJ2-1, with 8 bases fitting TRBD2. The CDR3 loop spans 14 amino acids. The germline V gene encodes CDR1 LGHNA and CDR2 YNFKEQ. Trimming took 4 bases from V and 9 from J; bases not matched to a gene: 8. The chain's CDR3 is CASSPAGGNGEQFF. The CDR3 bases are TGTGCCAGCAGCCCGGCGGGAGGAAATGGTGAGCAGTTCTTC.

This clonotype was observed at least ten times. The gene calls are TRBV10-3 and TRBJ2-3; 9 bases line up with TRBD1. Per germline, CDR1 ENHRY and CDR2 SYGVKD. The CDR3 sequence is 15 residues long. Losses at the gene ends were 6 bases for V and 2 bases for J; bases not matched to a gene: 6. The CDR3 here is CAISPRDRDTDTQYF. The CDR3 bases are TGTGCCATCAGCCCCCGGGACAGGGACACAGATACGCAGTATTTT.

This clonotype showed up just a few times. The gene calls are TRBV5-5 and TRBJ1-5, with 10 nucleotides matching TRBD1. The germline CDR1 and CDR2 sequences are SGHKS and YYEKEE (reference sequence). The length of the CDR3 is 15 residues. V lost 4 bases to trimming and J lost 7 bases; unmatched junction nucleotides: 8. CDR3 coding DNA: TGTGCCAGCAGCCTTGGGACAGGGGTTGGGCAGCCCCAGCATTTT. This encodes CASSLGTGVGQPQHF.

The genes are TRBV27 and TRBJ2-7; D unresolved. Germline V CDR1 and CDR2: MNHEY, SMNVEV (reference sequence). Trimming stripped 6 bases from V and 2 bases from J, with 14 bases between. The CDR3 is 14 amino acids. The CDR3 nucleotides are TGTGCCAGCAGCTCCAGCCCCTCCGCCTACGAGCAGTACTTC. It translates to CASSSSPSAYEQYF.

To note about this clonotype: A read error is possible here, since a much larger clone lies one base away. The chain has TRBV20-1 and TRBJ2-5; D is possibly TRBD1 (6 bases). The V and J ends lost 6 bases and 3 bases respectively, with 14 bases between them. Germline values: CDR1 DFQATT, CDR2 SNEGSKA (reference sequence). The CDR3 spans 13 residues. CDR3: CSAKPGAKETQYF. The CDR3 bases are TGCAGTGCCAAACCAGGGGCGAAAGAGACCCAGTACTTC.

This clonotype was counted at least ten times. This chain joins TRBV28 and TRBJ2-1; no clear D. V was trimmed by 2 bases and J by 10 bases, leaving 6 bases between them. Germline lookup yields CDR1 MDHEN and CDR2 SYDVKM. The CDR3 is made up of 11 amino acids. Here the CDR3 reads CASSLVREQFF. The DNA for the CDR3 is TGTGCCAGCAGTTTAGTCCGGGAGCAGTTCTTC.

There are many counts of this clonotype. CDR3 bases: TGCAGTGCTAGAGAGGGTCAGGGTAGAGGCTACAATGAGCAGTTCTTC. It yields the protein CSAREGQGRGYNEQFF. The rearrangement uses TRBV20-1 and TRBJ2-1; perhaps TRBD1 as D (5 bases). The germline CDR1 and CDR2 sequences are DFQATT and SNEGSKA (reference sequence). This CDR3 has 16 residues. Trimming took 0 bases from V and 3 from J, leaving 15 bases between them.

Ten or more counts support this clonotype. This chain connects TRBV5-1 to TRBJ2-3; D may be TRBD1 or TRBD2 (5 bases each). V was cut by 4 bases and J by 3 bases, with 15 bases left in between. CDR1 SGHRS and CDR2 YFSETQ come from the germline V gene. The CDR3 is 15 residues long. As DNA, the CDR3 is TGCGCCAGCAGCGAGCGGACAAAGGGGACAGATACGCAGTATTTT. Translating gives CASSERTKGTDTQYF. Based on the CDR3 plus reference TRBV5-1 and TRBJ2-3, the full variable domain is KAGVTQTPRYLIKTRGQQVTLSCSPISGHRSVSWYQQTPGQGLQFLFEYFSETQRNKGNFPGRFSGRQFSNSRSEMNVSTLELGDSALYLCASSERTKGTDTQYFGPGTRLTVL.

This clonotype was counted a few times. The V gene is TRBV7-3, the J gene TRBJ2-2, with 7 nucleotides matching TRBD2. V lost 6 bases, J lost 4 bases, and 8 bases stayed unmatched. This CDR3 region has 15 residues. Germline CDR1 reads SGHTA; CDR2 reads FQGTGA. The CDR3 sequence is CASRLGGLRTGELFF. CDR3 sequence (DNA): TGTGCCAGCAGGCTTGGGGGACTACGCACCGGGGAGCTGTTTTTT.

This clonotype was seen ten or more times. This chain connects TRBV12-3 or TRBV12-4 to TRBJ1-1, with 8 nucleotides matching TRBD1. V shed 6 bases, J shed 7 bases, and the junction held 10 bases outside the gene matches. This CDR3 region has 14 residues. CDR3 in DNA: TGTGCCAGCAGCCGAGGACAGGGCGCCTATGAAGCTTTCTTT. It translates to CASSRGQGAYEAFF.

The chain couples TRBV29-1 to TRBJ2-7; the D is unclear. V was shortened by 6 bases and J by 0 bases, with 15 bases between the two germline ends. Germline CDR1 reads SQVTM; CDR2 reads ANQGSEA. The CDR3 sequence is 14 residues long. The CDR3 region has the DNA TGCAGCGTGCGCCCCCGGTTCTCCTCCTACGAGCAGTACTTC. Residues: CSVRPRFSSYEQYF.

This clonotype came up many times. The V gene is TRBV12-3 or TRBV12-4, the J gene TRBJ2-5; D gene unclear. The CDR3 consists of 16 residues. V was trimmed by 3 bases and J by 2 bases, leaving 16 bases between them. The CDR3 spells CASSFISGMRQETQYF. CDR3 nucleotides: TGTGCCAGCAGTTTTATAAGTGGCATGCGGCAAGAGACCCAGTACTTC.

This clonotype appeared a single time. A much more abundant neighbour one base away suggests this may be a read error. The V gene is TRBV28, the J gene TRBJ2-1; D is uncertain. The CDR3 consists of 12 residues. The V gene's germline CDR1 is MDHEN and CDR2 SYDVKM. Here the CDR3 reads CASSVSYNEQLF. Here the CDR3 DNA reads TGTGCCAGCTCAGTATCCTACAATGAGCAGCTCTTC.

This clonotype was counted many times. The chain has TRBV20-1 and TRBJ2-3; no clear D. CDR3 size: 14 residues. With 3 bases removed from V and 1 base from J, the gap between germline ends came to 11 bases. Per the germline V gene, CDR1 is DFQATT and CDR2 is SNEGSKA (reference sequence). The CDR3 region has the DNA TGCAGTGCTAGCTATTGGGAAGGCACAGATACGCAGTATTTT. Translated: CSASYWEGTDTQYF.

The table lists this clonotype with a few counts. The chain recombines TRBV28 with TRBJ2-3; a possible D gene is TRBD2 (5 bases). Germline CDR1 reads MDHEN; CDR2 reads SYDVKM. Trimming took off 2 bases at V and 2 bases at J, with 17 bases between the two ends. The CDR3 is 17 amino acids. CDR3 sequence (DNA): TGTGCCAGCAGTTTACCGCCGGGGTCGGGGTCCACAGATACGCAGTATTTT. Protein sequence: CASSLPPGSGSTDTQYF.

The V call is TRBV2, the J call TRBJ2-3; possible D gene TRBD2, 6 bases. The CDR3 is 13 amino acids. Germline CDR1 and CDR2: SNHLY and FYNNEI. V lost 9 bases and J 3 bases, leaving 13 bases between the germline ends. CDR3 sequence: CARYRLGTDTQYF. DNA for the CDR3: TGTGCCAGATACCGACTAGGAACAGATACGCAGTATTTT.

This clonotype showed up many times. The rearrangement links TRBV20-1 to TRBJ2-1; 9 nucleotides align to TRBD2. The CDR3 sequence is 16 residues long. CDR1 and CDR2 (germline): DFQATT, SNEGSKA (reference sequence). The trim removed 1 base at V and 2 bases at J, leaving 6 bases unmatched. The CDR3 spells CSARGGGLAAYNEQFF. As DNA, the CDR3 is TGCAGTGCTAGAGGGGGGGGACTAGCCGCCTACAATGAGCAGTTCTTC.

The chain is built from TRBV5-1 and TRBJ2-3; the D gene is possibly TRBD1 (6 bases). This CDR3 contains 14 residues. Germline-derived CDR1 and CDR2 are SGHRS and YFSETQ. V lost 3 bases, J lost 1 base, and 9 bases lay in between. CDR3 coding DNA: TGCGCCAGCAGCTGGACAGCGGGCACAGATACGCAGTATTTT. It codes for CASSWTAGTDTQYF.

This chain connects TRBV30 to TRBJ2-1; D could derive from TRBD1 or TRBD2 (5 bases each). CDR3 length: 13 residues. The V gene lost 0 bases and the J gene lost 4 bases, with 7 bases spanning the gap. Germline CDR1 reads GTSNPN; CDR2 reads SVGIG (reference sequence). The chain's CDR3 is CAWSVGVYNEQFF. The CDR3 coding sequence is TGTGCCTGGAGTGTGGGGGTATACAATGAGCAGTTCTTC.

The sample holds many counts of this clonotype. This chain joins TRBV10-3 and TRBJ2-3; D remains unclear. Trimming stripped 3 bases from V and 2 bases from J, with 12 bases between. The CDR3 extends over 15 amino acids. Germline lookup yields CDR1 ENHRY and CDR2 SYGVKD. CDR3 in amino acids: CAISDHASYTDTQYF. CDR3 DNA: TGTGCCATCAGTGACCACGCCTCGTACACAGATACGCAGTATTTT.

With regard to this clonotype: One end of the junction fails to match germline, which may point to a read error. The gene calls are TRBV27 and TRBJ2-2; TRBD1 or TRBD2 may be the D gene (5 bases each). The CDR3 has 13 residues. Looked up from germline, CDR1 is MNHEY and CDR2 is SMNVEV (reference sequence). Here the CDR3 reads CASSLRVTGELYF. The CDR3 coding sequence is TGTGCCAGCAGTCTCAGGGTTACCGGGGAGCTGTATTTT.

The CDR3 nucleotides read TGTGCCTGGAGTGAGGGAAGTAGGCAGCCCCAGCATTTT. This translates into CAWSEGSRQPQHF. V gene TRBV30 combines with J gene TRBJ1-5, with no clear D. The CDR3 covers 13 residues. The germline V gene has CDR1 GTSNPN and CDR2 SVGIG (reference sequence). Trimming took off 1 base at V and 7 bases at J, with 11 bases between the two ends.

In its sample, this clonotype was seen many times. The J gene is TRBJ2-1, the V gene TRBV12-3 or TRBV12-4, with D unclear. The CDR3 totals 11 residues. Trimming pared 6 bases from V and 10 bases from J, leaving 10 bases between. CDR3 protein: CASSLQREQFF. The CDR3 DNA follows: TGTGCCAGCAGCCTCCAGAGGGAGCAGTTCTTC.

The rearrangement uses TRBV12-3 or TRBV12-4 and TRBJ2-2; 7 bases map to TRBD1. V lost 3 bases and J lost 5; bases outside the gene matches: 21. The CDR3 has 20 amino acids. The CDR3 spells CASSFLIRQGEIGTTGELFF. The CDR3 bases are TGTGCCAGCAGTTTCTTGATACGGCAGGGGGAAATCGGGACGACCGGGGAGCTGTTTTTT.

This clonotype was observed at least ten times. The V gene is TRBV12-3 or TRBV12-4, the J gene TRBJ2-2; D is possibly TRBD2 (5 bases). V was trimmed by 1 base and J by 5 bases, leaving 14 bases between them. The CDR3 loop spans 16 amino acids. The CDR3 loop reads CASSLGRTEETGELFF. The CDR3 DNA follows: TGTGCCAGCAGTTTAGGGCGGACGGAGGAGACCGGGGAGCTGTTTTTT.